This T cell receptor beta chain was recorded in a study of blood T cell dynamics during melanoma immunotherapy. As for the study in general: Standard first-line treatment here was pembrolizumab or nivolumab plus ipilimumab in metastatic melanoma. Broader study findings: Clones driving repertoire changes may be melanoma-specific or general immune activation.

Comments on this clone: The antigen is undetermined.

Profiling relied on immunoSEQ multiplex PCR, and the TCRdb table lists in-frame clones only, not all of them. The sample shows about 20,000 clones, around nine tenths of them seen only once. Germline CDR1 reads SGHTA; CDR2 reads FQGTGA. Trimming shortened V by 5 bases and J by 6 bases, and 20 bases separated the two germline ends. This CDR3 is 15 amino acids long. Noted time point: pre-treatment baseline. One draw preceded checkpoint blockade; another followed its first cycle at week 3. This TCR derives from a human donor with melanoma. The input for sequencing was blood, taken from a patient treated with checkpoint blockade. This chain uses TRBV7-3 with TRBJ2-7; maybe TRBD2 (7 bases). This CDR3 is CASSLRGATLGEQYF. The CDR3 DNA reads TGTGCCAGCAGCCTTCGGGGGGCCACCCTTGGCGAGCAGTACTTC.